Below, 6 T cell receptor beta chains from the same sample are listed, as sequenced in a study of blood T cell repertoires in COVID-19. The repertoire was sequenced with immunoSEQ multiplex PCR; TCRdb's copy has only in-frame clones and lacks some. The table includes approximately 230,000 clones, about 80% detected once. Sequencing input: peripheral blood. The receptors were sampled from a man older than 75 with acute or convalescent COVID-19.

The chain links TRBV5-1 to TRBJ2-3; D gene unclear. Trimming cost V 4 bases and J 2 bases, with 11 bases left between them. From germline, CDR1 is SGHRS and CDR2 YFSETQ. This CDR3 is 14 amino acids long. CDR3 coding DNA: TGCGCCAGCAGCGGGTCAGGCTACACAGATACGCAGTATTTT. Translating it yields CASSGSGYTDTQYF.

The chain employs TRBV6-5 and TRBJ2-7; no clear D. CDR1 and CDR2 (germline): MNHEY, SVGAGI. There are 12 residues in the CDR3. The V gene lost 5 bases and the J gene lost 6 bases, with 11 bases spanning the gap. The CDR3 loop is CASSPLSTEQYF. In nucleotides, the CDR3 is TGTGCCAGCAGTCCCTTAAGCACCGAGCAGTACTTC.

The gene calls are TRBV2 and TRBJ1-5, with TRBD1 as a possible D gene (6 bases). The CDR3 is 15 residues long. Germline assignment: CDR1 SNHLY and CDR2 FYNNEI. V was shortened by 8 bases and J by 0 bases, with 14 bases between the two germline ends. This chain's CDR3 is CASEDSLNSNQPQHF. For the CDR3, the DNA is TGTGCCAGCGAGGACAGTTTGAATAGCAATCAGCCCCAGCATTTT.

The J gene is TRBJ2-1, the V gene TRBV27; 12 bases are a match to TRBD2. The trim removed 4 bases at V and 7 bases at J, leaving 11 bases unmatched. This CDR3 has 17 amino acids. CDR1 and CDR2 (germline): MNHEY, SMNVEV (reference sequence). DNA for the CDR3: TGTGCCAGCAGTTCCCCAGTTACTAGCGGGAGGTTGAATGAGCAGTTCTTC. This gives the protein CASSSPVTSGRLNEQFF.

The chain uses TRBV5-8 and TRBJ1-4; possible D gene TRBD1, 6 bases. CDR3 length: 15 residues. Trimming took 3 bases from V and 8 from J, leaving 17 bases between them. Germline-derived CDR1 and CDR2 are SGHTS and YDEGEE. CDR3 in amino acids: CASSSGASPLEKLFF. The CDR3 bases are TGTGCCAGCAGCTCAGGGGCGAGCCCGTTAGAAAAACTGTTTTTT. Full variable domain (missing parts from reference TRBV5-8 and TRBJ1-4): EAGVTQSPTHLIKTRGQQATLRCSPISGHTSVYWYQQALGLGLQFLLWYDEGEERNRGNFPPRFSGRQFPNYSSELNVNALELEDSALYLCASSSGASPLEKLFFGSGTQLSVL.

Concerning this clone: At the DNA level, this CDR3 is encoded by other sequences in the same sample as well. V is TRBV19 and J is TRBJ1-5, with 8 positions matching TRBD1. CDR1 LNHDA and CDR2 SQIVND come from the germline V gene (reference sequence). V was clipped by 3 bases and J by 3 bases; unmatched bases: 4. The length of the CDR3 is 15 residues. The CDR3: CASSIGQGLNQPQHF. In DNA, the CDR3 is TGTGCCAGTAGTATTGGACAGGGCCTCAATCAGCCCCAGCATTTT.